This T cell receptor beta chain is from a study of blood T cell repertoires in COVID-19. Profiled with immunoSEQ multiplex PCR; TCRdb holds only in-frame clones, not every one. The sample holds approximately 170,000 clones; less than 85% are singletons and the top ten take over 9.5%. To note about this clone: The same CDR3 can be traced to other DNA sequences in this sample.

This CDR3 comprises 15 residues. Per germline, CDR1 MDHEN and CDR2 SYDVKM. Trimming stripped 5 bases from V and 1 base from J, with 14 bases between. Sequences were obtained from peripheral blood. The sequence derives from an elderly woman with active or convalescent COVID-19. The rearrangement links TRBV28 to TRBJ1-1; D possibly corresponds to TRBD1 (6 bases). CDR3 sequence reads: CASSPRGGGNTEAFF. As DNA, the CDR3 is TGTGCCAGCAGTCCCAGAGGGGGGGGGAACACTGAAGCTTTCTTT.